The clone carrying this T cell receptor beta chain showed up just once. The sample comes from a study of Ad26.COV2.S vaccination and SARS-CoV-2 variants. CDR1 and CDR2 (germline): MGHDK, SYGVNS. The CDR3 has 17 residues. V lost 0 bases to trimming and J lost 5 bases, with 16 bases between them. Clones were read by immunoSEQ multiplex PCR, and TCRdb kept only the in-frame ones, dropping some. The sample lists around 86,000 clones, approximately 82% seen once, with 16% in the top ten. The specimen comprised peripheral blood, sampled after recovery from COVID-19. V gene TRBV25-1 combines with J gene TRBJ2-2; tentatively, D is TRBD1 or TRBD2 (6 bases each). This receptor was identified in a human donor who had recovered from COVID-19. The CDR3 loop is CASSEYGARGVTGELFF. For the CDR3, the DNA is TGTGCCAGCAGTGAATATGGGGCAAGGGGGGTTACCGGGGAGCTGTTTTTT.